Listed here are 23 T cell receptor beta chains from one sample, sequenced in a study of blood T cell repertoires in COVID-19. Generated by immunoSEQ multiplex PCR, the TCRdb table keeps only in-frame clones and is missing some. This table has more than 60,000 clones, roughly nine tenths appearing once. The sample was peripheral blood. These receptors were obtained from a man in his forties or fifties with active COVID-19.

The V gene is TRBV7-2, the J gene TRBJ2-5; a weak D match, TRBD2 (6 bases). The V gene's germline CDR1 is SGHTA and CDR2 FQGNSA. The ends were cut back, 5 bases at V and 5 bases at J, with 15 bases in the middle. CDR3 length equals 14 residues. The CDR3 here is CASSIQGGQETQYF. Here the CDR3 DNA reads TGTGCCAGCAGCATTCAGGGAGGTCAGGAGACCCAGTACTTC.

The chain uses TRBV29-1 and TRBJ2-7; 11 bases map to TRBD1. The CDR3 is 12 residues long. V lost 7 bases to trimming and J lost 5 bases; unmatched junction nucleotides: 4. Germline V CDR1 and CDR2: SQVTM, ANQGSEA. The DNA for the CDR3 is TGCAGCGCTAGGACAGGGGGCGACGAGCAGTACTTC. Amino acids: CSARTGGDEQYF.

Written as DNA, the CDR3 is TGTGCCAGCAGCTTGGCGAGGGGGTTCGTAGGGGAGACCCAGTACTTC. Translated: CASSLARGFVGETQYF. V and J are TRBV5-8 and TRBJ2-5, with D maybe TRBD1 (6 bases). Germline-derived CDR1 and CDR2 are SGHTS and YDEGEE. V was cut by 0 bases and J by 5 bases, with 17 bases left in between. There are 16 residues in the CDR3.

The chain is built from TRBV6-6 and TRBJ2-5; TRBD1 matches at 7 bases. The CDR3 has 14 amino acids. V shed 2 bases and J 5 bases; nucleotides not matched to a gene: 5. Germline V CDR1 and CDR2: MNHNY, SVGAGI (reference sequence). CDR3 amino acids: CASSYTGVGETQYF. The DNA for the CDR3 is TGTGCCAGCAGTTACACAGGGGTGGGGGAGACCCAGTACTTC.

The V call is TRBV2, the J call TRBJ1-5; no clear D. This CDR3 is built from 13 residues. V lost 5 bases to trimming and J lost 3 bases, with 8 bases between them. From germline, CDR1 is SNHLY and CDR2 FYNNEI. The CDR3 sequence is CASSRGNNQPQHF. The CDR3 region has the DNA TGTGCCAGCAGTCGGGGTAACAATCAGCCCCAGCATTTT.

The V call is TRBV7-9, the J call TRBJ1-1; D gene unclear. The germline V gene encodes CDR1 SEHNR and CDR2 FQNEAQ (reference sequence). CDR3 length equals 15 residues. The V gene lost 5 bases and the J gene lost 2 bases, with 15 bases spanning the gap. Here the CDR3 DNA reads TGTGCCAGCAGCACGCGGATCGCAGTAAACACTGAAGCTTTCTTT. This translates into CASSTRIAVNTEAFF. Looking up the rest from reference TRBV7-9 and TRBJ1-1 gives the full variable domain: DTGVSQNPRHKITKRGQNVTFRCDPISEHNRLYWYRQTLGQGPEFLTYFQNEAQLEKSRLLSDRFSAERPKGSFSTLEIQRTEQGDSAMYLCASSTRIAVNTEAFFGQGTRLTVV.

This clone came up a few times. This chain connects TRBV25-1 to TRBJ2-7; weak D call: TRBD1 (6 bases). Germline assignment: CDR1 MGHDK and CDR2 SYGVNS. There are 15 residues in the CDR3. The V end lost 5 bases, the J end lost 6 bases, and 20 bases lay between the germline ends. CDR3 amino acids: CASSPVDSQRREQYF. The DNA for the CDR3 is TGTGCCAGCAGTCCAGTGGACAGCCAGAGGCGCGAGCAGTACTTC.

The rearrangement links TRBV5-4 to TRBJ2-2; 8 bases map to TRBD2. Germline values: CDR1 SGHNT, CDR2 YYREEE (reference sequence). This CDR3 spans 18 amino acids. The J segment lost 6 bases and the V segment lost 1 base, leaving 14 bases of the junction unmatched. The CDR3 here is CASSLSTSGDRKAGELFF. The CDR3, as DNA: TGTGCCAGCAGCTTGAGTACTAGCGGAGACCGCAAGGCCGGGGAGCTGTTTTTT.

The chain links TRBV23-1 to TRBJ1-3; 7 positions agree with TRBD1. TRBV23-1 is an open reading frame whose function is uncertain. This CDR3 comprises 18 residues. J was trimmed by 0 bases and V by 0 bases; bases with no gene match: 8. In DNA form, the CDR3 reads TGCGCCAGCAGTCAATCTCTCAAGACAGGGCTCTCTGGAAACACCATATATTTT. It encodes CASSQSLKTGLSGNTIYF.

This clone was observed at least ten times. The V and J genes are TRBV28 and TRBJ2-7, with 8 positions matching TRBD1. The CDR3 contains 12 residues. From germline, CDR1 is MDHEN and CDR2 SYDVKM. Trimming at V came to 10 bases and at J to 3 bases, leaving 5 bases not matched to a gene. As DNA, the CDR3 is TGTGCCACCCAGGGGGCGAACTACGAGCAGTACTTC. Amino acid sequence: CATQGANYEQYF.

The chain has TRBV15 and TRBJ2-7; maybe TRBD1 (6 bases). V gave up 6 bases and J gave up 5 bases, with 11 bases separating them. CDR3 length: 12 amino acids. Germline CDR1 LNHNV, CDR2 YYDKDF (reference sequence). The CDR3 nucleotides are TGTGCCACCAGACAGGGAAACAACGAGCAGTACTTC. It encodes CATRQGNNEQYF.

The chain carries TRBV5-5 and TRBJ2-1; tentative D call: TRBD1 (6 bases). This CDR3 is built from 13 residues. Germline assignment: CDR1 SGHKS and CDR2 YYEKEE (reference sequence). Trimming cost V 4 bases and J 10 bases, with 15 bases left between them. The CDR3 nucleotides are TGTGCCAGCAGCGAATACGGGACATCCGAGCAGTTCTTC. Residues: CASSEYGTSEQFF. Based on the CDR3 plus reference TRBV5-5 and TRBJ2-1, the full variable domain is DAGVTQSPTHLIKTRGQQVTLRCSPISGHKSVSWYQQVLGQGPQFIFQYYEKEERGRGNFPDRFSARQFPNYSSELNVNALLLGDSALYLCASSEYGTSEQFFGPGTRLTVL.

The chain links TRBV6-2 or TRBV6-3 to TRBJ2-7; 7 bases agree with TRBD1. The J segment lost 3 bases and the V segment lost 4 bases, leaving 12 bases of the junction unmatched. This CDR3 is built from 16 residues. CDR1 is MNHEY and CDR2 is SVGEGT in the germline V gene. CDR3 residues: CASSSLQGLPFYEQYF. The CDR3 DNA reads as TGTGCCAGCAGTTCGCTACAGGGGCTCCCCTTCTACGAGCAGTACTTC.

The rearrangement links TRBV7-9 to TRBJ2-3; the D is unclear. The CDR3 contains 12 residues. Looked up from germline, CDR1 is SEHNR and CDR2 is FQNEAQ (reference sequence). V dropped 3 bases and J dropped 4 bases, with 5 bases sitting between them. In DNA form, the CDR3 reads TGTGCCAGCAGCTTCTACCCAGATACGCAGTATTTT. This codes for CASSFYPDTQYF.

The chain carries TRBV5-6 and TRBJ1-6; D might be TRBD1 (5 bases). Trimming took 0 bases from V and 12 from J, leaving 16 bases between them. The CDR3 extends over 15 amino acids. Per germline, CDR1 SGHDT and CDR2 YYEEEE. This CDR3 reads CASSLVRGFGEPLHF. DNA for the CDR3: TGTGCCAGCAGCTTGGTTCGGGGGTTTGGTGAACCCCTCCACTTT.

Written as DNA, the CDR3 is TGCAGCGTTGTAGGCGGGAGGACCTACGAGCAGTACTTC. This codes for CSVVGGRTYEQYF. The J gene is TRBJ2-7, the V gene TRBV29-1, with TRBD2 identical over 8 bases. Germline V gene lookup returns CDR1 SQVTM and CDR2 ANQGSEA. Trimming at V came to 4 bases and at J to 2 bases, leaving 4 bases not matched to a gene. The CDR3 sequence is 13 residues long.

Worth noting for this clone: At one end the junction does not follow the germline gene, possibly because of a read error. V gene TRBV7-7 combines with J gene TRBJ2-1, with 8 positions matching TRBD1. This CDR3 has 13 amino acids. Looked up from germline, CDR1 is SSHAT and CDR2 is FNYEAQ (reference sequence). CDR3 DNA sequence: TGTGCTAGCAGTCAGGACAGGGACAATGAGCAGTTCTTC. It is translated as CASSQDRDNEQFF. Looking up the rest from reference TRBV7-7 and TRBJ2-1 gives the full variable domain: GAGVSQSPRYKVTKRGQDVTLRCDPISSHATLYWYQQALGQGPEFLTYFNYEAQPDKSGLPSDRFSAERPEGSISTLTIQRTEQRDSAMYRCASSQDRDNEQFFGPGTRLTVL.

This clone was observed a few times. V and J are TRBV6-4 and TRBJ1-6, with TRBD1 matching 7 bases. The V segment lost 6 bases and the J segment 5 bases; nucleotides outside the gene matches: 4. CDR1 and CDR2 (germline): MRHNA, SNTAGT. This CDR3 contains 14 residues. CDR3 protein: CASSLDRDNSPLHF. The CDR3 DNA is TGTGCCAGCAGCCTCGACAGGGATAATTCACCCCTCCACTTT.

This chain connects TRBV3-1 (or the pseudogene TRBV3-2) to TRBJ2-6; 12 nucleotides line up with TRBD1. Germline assignment: CDR1 LGHDT and CDR2 YNNKEL (reference sequence). Losses at the gene ends were 5 bases for V and 2 bases for J; bases not matched to a gene: 4. The length of the CDR3 is 17 residues. The CDR3 loop is CASSAGTGGTGANVLTF. In DNA, the CDR3 is TGTGCCAGCAGCGCCGGGACAGGGGGCACTGGGGCCAACGTCCTGACTTTC.

The chain employs TRBV4-3 and TRBJ2-3; 13 bases agree with TRBD2. Germline V lookup: CDR1 LGHNA, CDR2 YSLEER. Trimming at V came to 0 bases and at J to 4 bases, leaving 10 bases not matched to a gene. The length of the CDR3 is 19 residues. The CDR3 nucleotides read TGCGCCAGCAGCCAAGATCTTAGGACTAGCGGGGGTTTTCCAGATACGCAGTATTTT. This translates into CASSQDLRTSGGFPDTQYF.

The chain combines TRBV3-1 (or the pseudogene TRBV3-2) with TRBJ1-3; D possibly corresponds to TRBD1 (6 bases). There are 13 residues in the CDR3. Trimming stripped 6 bases from V and 4 bases from J, with 10 bases between. Germline CDR1 is LGHDT and CDR2 is YNNKEL (reference sequence). The CDR3 here is CASRQGSGNTIYF. CDR3 in DNA: TGTGCCAGCAGACAGGGCTCGGGAAACACCATATATTTT.

This rearrangement joins TRBV5-4 to TRBJ2-5; 7 bases map to TRBD2. There are 13 residues in the CDR3. V lost 0 bases and J lost 5; bases outside the gene matches: 1. The V gene's germline CDR1 is SGHNT and CDR2 YYREEE (reference sequence). The CDR3 sequence: CASSLERGETQYF. CDR3 in DNA: TGTGCCAGCAGCTTGGAGCGGGGCGAGACCCAGTACTTC.

On this clone itself: At one end, the junction sequence differs from germline, possibly due to a read error. The chain employs TRBV5-6 and TRBJ2-2; D is possibly TRBD1 (5 bases). From germline, CDR1 is SGHDT and CDR2 YYEEEE. The CDR3 totals 14 residues. In DNA form, the CDR3 reads TGTGTCAGCAGCTTGCAAGACAGTTGGAGGGAGCTGTTTTTT. Its protein product is CVSSLQDSWRELFF. The full variable domain, in which reference TRBV5-6 and TRBJ2-2 provide the parts outside the CDR3, is DAGVTQSPTHLIKTRGQQVTLRCSPKSGHDTVSWYQQALGQGPQFIFQYYEEEERQRGNFPDRFSGHQFPNYSSELNVNALLLGDSALYLCVSSLQDSWRELFFGEGSRLTVL.